This TCR beta chain was recovered during a study of T cell responses to AZD1222 COVID-19 vaccine. This CDR3 spans 13 amino acids. The germline V gene encodes CDR1 LNHDA and CDR2 SQIVND (reference sequence). V was clipped by 7 bases and J by 3 bases, with 10 bases between them. Data came from immunoSEQ multiplex PCR; TCRdb stores just in-frame clones and leaves some out. The sample has about 67,000 clones; roughly 80% are singletons. The source material was peripheral blood, sampled 28 days after the second AZD1222 dose. This TCR was sampled from an adult who received the AZD1222 COVID-19 vaccine. This sequence joins TRBV19 and TRBJ1-5; D may be TRBD1 (6 bases). The CDR3 sequence is CASTGQFNQPQHF. In nucleotides, the CDR3 is TGTGCCAGTACCGGACAGTTCAATCAGCCCCAGCATTTT.